Presented here are 16 T cell receptor beta chains from one specimen sequenced in a study of blood T cell repertoires in COVID-19. TCRdb's copy holds only in-frame clones and misses some; the assay was immunoSEQ multiplex PCR. The table includes under 300,000 clones, 80% to 85% detected once. Sequencing was done on a sample of peripheral blood. The receptors derive from a young woman with acute or convalescent COVID-19.

The J gene is TRBJ2-1, the V gene TRBV5-1, with TRBD1 matching over 7 bases. The germline CDR1 and CDR2 sequences are SGHRS and YFSETQ. The CDR3 has 14 amino acids. After removal of 0 bases from V and 5 bases from J, the junction contained 2 bases not matched to a gene. CDR3 coding DNA: TGCGCCAGCAGCTTGGGGGACAGAAACAATGAGCAGTTCTTC. This gives the protein CASSLGDRNNEQFF.

The genes are TRBV7-9 and TRBJ1-2, with TRBD1 as a possible D gene (5 bases). CDR1 SEHNR and CDR2 FQNEAQ come from the germline V gene (reference sequence). V lost 7 bases to trimming and J lost 0 bases, with 15 bases between them. The CDR3 is 15 residues long. The chain's CDR3 is CASIGAGLPNYGYTF. The CDR3 bases are TGTGCCAGCATAGGGGCTGGCCTTCCTAACTATGGCTACACCTTC. Combining the CDR3 with reference TRBV7-9 and TRBJ1-2 gives the whole variable domain DTGVSQNPRHKITKRGQNVTFRCDPISEHNRLYWYRQTLGQGPEFLTYFQNEAQLEKSRLLSDRFSAERPKGSFSTLEIQRTEQGDSAMYLCASIGAGLPNYGYTFGSGTRLTVV.

The V and J genes are TRBV7-8 and TRBJ2-5, with TRBD2 matching over 7 bases. The CDR3 sequence is 15 residues long. J was trimmed by 5 bases and V by 4 bases; bases with no gene match: 10. Germline-derived CDR1 and CDR2 are SGHVS and FQNEAQ. The CDR3 spells CASSSRGSGTETQYF. In DNA form, the CDR3 reads TGTGCCAGCAGCTCCCGGGGGAGCGGGACGGAGACCCAGTACTTC.

V usage is TRBV28 and J usage is TRBJ2-1; D might be TRBD2 (6 bases). CDR3 length: 15 residues. V lost 3 bases and J 4 bases, leaving 13 bases between the germline ends. Germline CDR1 reads MDHEN; CDR2 reads SYDVKM. DNA for the CDR3: TGTGCCAGCAGTTTGGTCAGGGAGGCTTACAATGAGCAGTTCTTC. As protein: CASSLVREAYNEQFF.

The V gene is TRBV29-1, the J gene TRBJ1-2; 7 bases map to TRBD1. V trimming: 3 bases; J trimming: 5 bases; junction bases outside the gene matches: 3. CDR1 is SQVTM and CDR2 is ANQGSEA in the germline V gene. This CDR3 spans 12 amino acids. The CDR3 region has the DNA TGCAGCGTTGAGTCCAGGGGGTATGGCTACACCTTC. This gives the protein CSVESRGYGYTF.

The CDR3 spells CASSWQGRHEQYF. The CDR3 nucleotides read TGTGCCAGCAGTTGGCAGGGAAGGCACGAGCAGTACTTC. This chain joins TRBV6-2 or TRBV6-3 and TRBJ2-7, with D possibly matching TRBD1 (5 bases). V gave up 4 bases and J gave up 5 bases, with 12 bases separating them. Looked up from germline, CDR1 is MNHEY and CDR2 is SVGEGT. This CDR3 contains 13 residues.

This clone was seen ten or more times. The V gene is TRBV7-2, the J gene TRBJ2-7; D perhaps matches TRBD2 (6 bases). The CDR3 is 14 amino acids. Per the germline V gene, CDR1 is SGHTA and CDR2 is FQGNSA. V lost 5 bases to trimming and J lost 0 bases, with 11 bases between them. CDR3 DNA sequence: TGTGCCAGCAGCACCGGGACTCACTCCTACGAGCAGTACTTC. Translated: CASSTGTHSYEQYF.

The rearrangement links TRBV20-1 to TRBJ2-7, with 8 bases matching TRBD1. The germline CDR1 and CDR2 sequences are DFQATT and SNEGSKA (reference sequence). The CDR3 length is 16 residues. J lost 4 bases, V lost 3 bases, and 14 bases had no gene match. For the CDR3, the DNA is TGCAGTGCTAGTACCGATCGGACAGGGAAATTATACGAGCAGTACTTC. This translates into CSASTDRTGKLYEQYF.

The V call is TRBV11-2, the J call TRBJ2-2; 7 bases fit TRBD2. The CDR3 sequence is 16 residues long. V dropped 2 bases and J dropped 6; count of bases not matched to a gene: 9. Germline V gene sequence: CDR1 SGHAT, CDR2 FQNNGV. The CDR3 DNA reads as TGTGCCAGCAGCTTATACGGGGCGGGAGTCCCCGGGGAGCTGTTTTTT. As protein: CASSLYGAGVPGELFF.

The chain combines TRBV27 with TRBJ1-5; 9 bases fit TRBD1. Losses at the gene ends were 5 bases for V and 6 bases for J; bases not matched to a gene: 5. Germline CDR1 is MNHEY and CDR2 is SMNVEV (reference sequence). This CDR3 comprises 14 residues. CDR3 nucleotide sequence: TGTGCCAGCAGTCCACAGGGGGCGGGTCAGCCCCAGCATTTT. It specifies CASSPQGAGQPQHF.

The V call is TRBV5-1, the J call TRBJ2-1, with TRBD2 matching 7 bases. The CDR3 has 15 residues. Germline CDR1 and CDR2: SGHRS and YFSETQ. V was clipped by 2 bases and J by 2 bases; unmatched bases: 4. This CDR3 reads CASSFLADPYNEQFF. CDR3 sequence (DNA): TGCGCCAGCAGCTTCCTAGCGGATCCCTACAATGAGCAGTTCTTC.

The rearrangement joins TRBV19 to TRBJ2-1; 9 bases map to TRBD2. Germline CDR1 is LNHDA and CDR2 is SQIVND (reference sequence). The CDR3 runs 16 residues. After removal of 7 bases from V and 0 bases from J, the junction contained 7 bases not matched to a gene. CDR3 sequence reads: CASKLAGLSSYNEQFF. CDR3 in DNA: TGTGCCAGTAAACTAGCGGGTTTGAGCTCCTACAATGAGCAGTTCTTC.

The chain combines TRBV5-1 with TRBJ2-3, with TRBD2 as a possible D gene (6 bases). The germline CDR1 and CDR2 sequences are SGHRS and YFSETQ. This CDR3 region has 14 residues. Trimming pared 5 bases from V and 2 bases from J, leaving 12 bases between. The CDR3, as DNA: TGCGCCAGCAGGGGGGGTCCGAACACAGATACGCAGTATTTT. This codes for CASRGGPNTDTQYF.

The gene calls are TRBV20-1 and TRBJ2-3; 11 bases are a match to TRBD2. The V gene's germline CDR1 is DFQATT and CDR2 SNEGSKA (reference sequence). V gave up 3 bases and J gave up 6 bases; unmatched junction bases: 11. The CDR3 loop spans 16 amino acids. The CDR3 protein is CSASPPSGRFLDTQYF. CDR3 DNA sequence: TGCAGTGCTAGTCCTCCTAGCGGGAGGTTTTTGGATACGCAGTATTTT.

This chain links TRBV11-2 with TRBJ1-3; tentatively, D is TRBD1 (6 bases). V was trimmed by 6 bases and J by 4 bases, leaving 16 bases between them. From germline, CDR1 is SGHAT and CDR2 FQNNGV. This CDR3 spans 15 amino acids. The CDR3 DNA reads TGTGCCAGCAGACGTGCAACAGGGAGCGGAAACACCATATATTTT. Encoded protein: CASRRATGSGNTIYF.

The rearrangement links TRBV11-2 to TRBJ2-7; TRBD2 matches at 14 bases. The CDR3 is 16 residues long. Germline CDR1 and CDR2: SGHAT and FQNNGV. The ends lost 4 bases at V and 6 bases at J; junction bases unmatched: 8. CDR3 bases: TGTGCCAGCAGCTGGGGGGGACTAGCGGGAGAGGGCGAGCAGTACTTC. The encoded protein is CASSWGGLAGEGEQYF.